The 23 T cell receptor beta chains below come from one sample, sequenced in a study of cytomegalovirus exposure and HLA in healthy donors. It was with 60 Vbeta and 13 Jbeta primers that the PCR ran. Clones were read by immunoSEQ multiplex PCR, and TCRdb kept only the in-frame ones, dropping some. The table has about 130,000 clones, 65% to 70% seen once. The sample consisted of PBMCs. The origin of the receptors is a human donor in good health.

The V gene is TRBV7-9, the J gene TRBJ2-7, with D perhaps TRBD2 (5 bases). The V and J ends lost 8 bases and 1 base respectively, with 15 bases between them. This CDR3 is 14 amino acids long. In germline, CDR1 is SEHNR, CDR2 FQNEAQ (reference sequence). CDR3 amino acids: CASEQAGPSYEQYF. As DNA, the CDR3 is TGTGCCAGCGAGCAGGCGGGTCCGTCCTACGAGCAGTACTTC.

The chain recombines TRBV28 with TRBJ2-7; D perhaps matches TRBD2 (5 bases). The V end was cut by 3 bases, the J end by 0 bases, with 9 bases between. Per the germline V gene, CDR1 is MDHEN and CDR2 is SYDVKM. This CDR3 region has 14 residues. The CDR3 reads CASSFGRSSYEQYF. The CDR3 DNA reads TGTGCCAGCAGTTTTGGGAGAAGCTCCTACGAGCAGTACTTC.

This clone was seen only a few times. The CDR3 sequence is CASSVAGDSEKLFF. The CDR3 DNA reads TGTGCCAGCAGCGTCGCGGGGGATAGTGAAAAACTGTTTTTT. V and J are TRBV9 and TRBJ1-4, with D tentatively TRBD1 (5 bases). V gave up 2 bases and J gave up 7 bases, with 12 bases separating them. There are 14 residues in the CDR3. In germline, CDR1 is SGDLS, CDR2 YYNGEE.

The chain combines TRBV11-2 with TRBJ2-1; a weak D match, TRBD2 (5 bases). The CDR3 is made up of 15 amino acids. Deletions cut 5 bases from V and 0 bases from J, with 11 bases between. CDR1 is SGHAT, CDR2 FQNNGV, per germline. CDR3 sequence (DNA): TGTGCCAGCAGCCCGTCACTAGTCTCCTACAATGAGCAGTTCTTC. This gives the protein CASSPSLVSYNEQFF.

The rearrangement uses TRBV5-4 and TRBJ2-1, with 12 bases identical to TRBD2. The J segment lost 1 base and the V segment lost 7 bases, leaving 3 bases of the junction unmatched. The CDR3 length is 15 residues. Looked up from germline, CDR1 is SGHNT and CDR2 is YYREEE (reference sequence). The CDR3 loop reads CASAGTSGSYNEQFF. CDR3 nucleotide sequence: TGTGCCAGCGCCGGGACTAGCGGGTCCTACAATGAGCAGTTCTTC. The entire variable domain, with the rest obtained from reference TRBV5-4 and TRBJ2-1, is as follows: ETGVTQSPTHLIKTRGQQVTLRCSSQSGHNTVSWYQQALGQGPQFIFQYYREEENGRGNFPPRFSGLQFPNYSSELNVNALELDDSALYLCASAGTSGSYNEQFFGPGTRLTVL.

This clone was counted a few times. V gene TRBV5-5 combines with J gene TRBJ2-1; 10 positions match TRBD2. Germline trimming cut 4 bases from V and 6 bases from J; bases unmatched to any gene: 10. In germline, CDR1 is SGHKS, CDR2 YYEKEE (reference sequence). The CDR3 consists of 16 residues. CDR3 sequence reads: CASSIRASGSVNEQFF. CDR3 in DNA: TGTGCCAGCAGCATTCGGGCTAGCGGGAGTGTCAATGAGCAGTTCTTC.

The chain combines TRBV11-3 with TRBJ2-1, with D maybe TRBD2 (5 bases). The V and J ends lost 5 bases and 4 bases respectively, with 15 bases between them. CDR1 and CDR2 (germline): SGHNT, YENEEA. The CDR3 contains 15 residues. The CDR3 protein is CASSPRQAAYNEQFF. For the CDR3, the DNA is TGTGCCAGCAGCCCAAGGCAAGCGGCTTACAATGAGCAGTTCTTC.

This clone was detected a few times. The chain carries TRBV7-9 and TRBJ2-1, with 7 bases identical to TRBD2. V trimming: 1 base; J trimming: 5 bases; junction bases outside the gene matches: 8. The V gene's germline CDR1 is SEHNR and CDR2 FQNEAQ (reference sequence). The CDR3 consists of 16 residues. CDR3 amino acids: CASSLGPGTTHNEQFF. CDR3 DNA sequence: TGTGCCAGCAGCTTAGGGCCCGGGACTACCCACAATGAGCAGTTCTTC.

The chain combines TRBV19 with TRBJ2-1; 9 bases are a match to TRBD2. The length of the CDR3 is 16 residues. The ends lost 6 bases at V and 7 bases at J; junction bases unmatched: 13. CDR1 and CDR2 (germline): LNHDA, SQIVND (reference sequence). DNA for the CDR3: TGTGCCAGTAGGTCCGTAGCGGGGGCTCGAGGGAATGAGCAGTTCTTC. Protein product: CASRSVAGARGNEQFF.

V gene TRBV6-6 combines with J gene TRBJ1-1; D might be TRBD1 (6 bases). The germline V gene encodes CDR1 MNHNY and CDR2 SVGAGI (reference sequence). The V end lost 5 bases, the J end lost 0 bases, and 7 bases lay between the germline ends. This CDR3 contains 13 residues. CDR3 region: CASSQGLNTEAFF. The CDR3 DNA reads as TGTGCCAGCAGTCAGGGGTTGAACACTGAAGCTTTCTTT.

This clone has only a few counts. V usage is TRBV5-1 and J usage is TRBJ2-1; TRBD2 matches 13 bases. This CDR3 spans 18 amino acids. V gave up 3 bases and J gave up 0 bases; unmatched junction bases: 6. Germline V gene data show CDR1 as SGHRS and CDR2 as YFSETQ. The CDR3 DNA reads TGCGCCAGCAGCTGGGGGGGGACTAGCGGGACCTCCTACAATGAGCAGTTCTTC. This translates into CASSWGGTSGTSYNEQFF.

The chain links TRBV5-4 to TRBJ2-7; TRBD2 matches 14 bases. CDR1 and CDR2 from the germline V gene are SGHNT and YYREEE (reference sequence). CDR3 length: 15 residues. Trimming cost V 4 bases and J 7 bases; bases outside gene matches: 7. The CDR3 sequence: CASSKTSGRANEQYF. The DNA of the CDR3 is TGTGCCAGCAGCAAGACTAGCGGGAGGGCGAATGAGCAGTACTTC.

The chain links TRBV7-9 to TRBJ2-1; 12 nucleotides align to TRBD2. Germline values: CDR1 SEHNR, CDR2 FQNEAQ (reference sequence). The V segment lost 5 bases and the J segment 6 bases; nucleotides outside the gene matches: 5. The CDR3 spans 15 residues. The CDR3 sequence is CASSPSGRAGNEQFF. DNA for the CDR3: TGTGCCAGCAGCCCTAGCGGGAGGGCAGGCAATGAGCAGTTCTTC.

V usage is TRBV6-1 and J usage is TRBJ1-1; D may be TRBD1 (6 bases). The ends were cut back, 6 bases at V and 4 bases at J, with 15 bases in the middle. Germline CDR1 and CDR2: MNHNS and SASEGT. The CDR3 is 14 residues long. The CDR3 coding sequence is TGTGCCAGCAGCTACAGGGAGTTAGGCACTGAAGCTTTCTTT. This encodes CASSYRELGTEAFF.

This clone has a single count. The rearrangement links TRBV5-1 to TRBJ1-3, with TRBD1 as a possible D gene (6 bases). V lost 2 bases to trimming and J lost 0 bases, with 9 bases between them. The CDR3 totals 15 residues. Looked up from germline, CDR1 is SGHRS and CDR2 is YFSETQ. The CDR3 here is CASSFGGASGNTIYF. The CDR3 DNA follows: TGCGCCAGCAGCTTTGGGGGGGCCTCTGGAAACACCATATATTTT.

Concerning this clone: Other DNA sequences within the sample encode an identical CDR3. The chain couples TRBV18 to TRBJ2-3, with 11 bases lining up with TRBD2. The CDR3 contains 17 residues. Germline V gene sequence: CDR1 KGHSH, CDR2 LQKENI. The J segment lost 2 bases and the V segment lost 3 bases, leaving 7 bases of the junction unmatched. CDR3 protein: CASSPFLAGGITDTQYF. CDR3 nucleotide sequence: TGTGCCAGCTCACCCTTTCTAGCGGGAGGAATCACAGATACGCAGTATTTT. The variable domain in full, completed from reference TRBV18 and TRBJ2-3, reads NAGVMQNPRHLVRRRGQEARLRCSPMKGHSHVYWYRQLPEEGLKFMVYLQKENIIDESGMPKERFSAEFPKEGPSILRIQQVVRGDSAAYFCASSPFLAGGITDTQYFGPGTRLTVL.

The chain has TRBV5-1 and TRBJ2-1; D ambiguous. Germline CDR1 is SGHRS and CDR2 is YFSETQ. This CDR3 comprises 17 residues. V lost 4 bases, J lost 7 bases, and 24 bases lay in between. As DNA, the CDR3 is TGCGCCAGCAGCCTGAGGTCGACTTTGCTCGTTTCGAATGAGCAGTTCTTC. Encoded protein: CASSLRSTLLVSNEQFF.

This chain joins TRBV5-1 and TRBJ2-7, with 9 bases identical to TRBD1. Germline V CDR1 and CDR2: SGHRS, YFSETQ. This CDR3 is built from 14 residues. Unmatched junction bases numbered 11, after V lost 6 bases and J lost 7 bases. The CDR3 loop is CASTSGTGYWEQYF. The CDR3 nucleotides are TGCGCCAGCACCTCCGGGACAGGGTATTGGGAGCAGTACTTC.

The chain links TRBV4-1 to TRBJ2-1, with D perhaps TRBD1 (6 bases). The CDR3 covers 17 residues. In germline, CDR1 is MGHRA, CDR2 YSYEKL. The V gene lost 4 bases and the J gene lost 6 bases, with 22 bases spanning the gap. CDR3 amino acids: CASSRKTPDSGPNEQFF. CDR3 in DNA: TGCGCCAGCAGCCGCAAAACCCCGGACAGCGGCCCCAATGAGCAGTTCTTC.

The CDR3 DNA reads TGTGCCAGCAGCCCAGCCCGCACAGGTTCTGAGACCCAGTACTTC. Translation: CASSPARTGSETQYF. The chain employs TRBV7-2 and TRBJ2-5; possible D gene TRBD1, 5 bases. CDR1 is SGHTA, CDR2 FQGNSA, per germline. Trimming took 5 bases from V and 5 from J, leaving 18 bases between them. The CDR3 spans 15 residues.

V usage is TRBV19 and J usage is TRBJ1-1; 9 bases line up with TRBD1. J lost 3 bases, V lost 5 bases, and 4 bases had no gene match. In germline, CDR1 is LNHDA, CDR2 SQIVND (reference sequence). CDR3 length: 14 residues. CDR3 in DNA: TGTGCCAGTAGTGTTGACAGGGGGTACACTGAAGCTTTCTTT. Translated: CASSVDRGYTEAFF.

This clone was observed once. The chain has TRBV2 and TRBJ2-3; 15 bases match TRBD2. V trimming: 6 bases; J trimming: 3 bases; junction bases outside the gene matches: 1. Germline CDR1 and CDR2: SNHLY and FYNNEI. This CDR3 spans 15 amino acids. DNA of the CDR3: TGTGCCAGCAGCGGGACTAGCGGGAGGACAGATACGCAGTATTTT. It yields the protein CASSGTSGRTDTQYF. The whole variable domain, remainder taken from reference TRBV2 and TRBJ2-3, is EPEVTQTPSHQVTQMGQEVILRCVPISNHLYFYWYRQILGQKVEFLVSFYNNEISEKSEIFDDQFSVERPDGSNFTLKIRSTKLEDSAMYFCASSGTSGRTDTQYFGPGTRLTVL.

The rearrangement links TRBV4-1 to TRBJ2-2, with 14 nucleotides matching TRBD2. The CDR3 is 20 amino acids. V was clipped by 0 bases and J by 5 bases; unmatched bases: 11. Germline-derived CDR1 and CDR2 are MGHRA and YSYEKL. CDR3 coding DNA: TGCGCCAGCAGCCAAGATACGGAATTCGGACTAGCGGGAGGTACCGGGGAGCTGTTTTTT. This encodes CASSQDTEFGLAGGTGELFF.